These 5 T cell receptor beta chains were sequenced from one sample in a study of cytomegalovirus exposure and HLA in healthy donors. A multiplex PCR was run with 60 Vbeta primers and 13 Jbeta primers. The protocol was immunoSEQ multiplex PCR, while the TCRdb copy is restricted to in-frame clones and leaves out a portion. The sample has about 140,000 clones, 88% seen once. Sequenced material: PBMCs. The receptor set was obtained from a woman aged 40 to 50 in good health and CMV-seronegative.

The rearrangement uses TRBV6-1 and TRBJ2-3, with 7 bases aligning to TRBD1. This CDR3 contains 15 residues. V lost 5 bases to trimming and J lost 4 bases; unmatched junction nucleotides: 9. Germline V CDR1 and CDR2: MNHNS, SASEGT. The CDR3 sequence: CASSKLQGTADTQYF. The CDR3 DNA sequence: TGTGCCAGCAGTAAGCTACAGGGGACCGCAGATACGCAGTATTTT.

The table lists this clone with a few counts. The rearrangement uses TRBV25-1 and TRBJ1-1, with D unclear. Germline V lookup: CDR1 MGHDK, CDR2 SYGVNS. The V gene lost 6 bases and the J gene lost 1 base, with 9 bases spanning the gap. The CDR3 runs to 13 residues. CDR3 protein: CASRGRENTEAFF. CDR3 sequence (DNA): TGTGCCAGCAGAGGACGGGAGAACACTGAAGCTTTCTTT.

The chain carries TRBV11-1 and TRBJ2-7; TRBD1 aligns across 9 bases. Trimming at V came to 5 bases and at J to 5 bases, leaving 10 bases not matched to a gene. CDR3 length equals 15 residues. CDR1 and CDR2 from the germline V gene are SGHAT and FQDESV (reference sequence). This chain's CDR3 is CASSVGGQGIDEQYF. DNA for the CDR3: TGTGCCAGCAGCGTAGGGGGACAGGGAATCGACGAGCAGTACTTC.

The chain is built from TRBV28 and TRBJ2-1; the match to TRBD2 covers 13 bases. Germline CDR1 and CDR2: MDHEN and SYDVKM. Trimming took 8 bases from V and 7 from J; bases not matched to a gene: 11. The CDR3 runs 16 residues. The CDR3 nucleotides read TGTGCCAGCGGACTCGGACTAGCGGGAGTCGGGAATGAGCAGTTCTTC. Translation gives CASGLGLAGVGNEQFF.

V is TRBV9 and J is TRBJ2-3, with TRBD2 matching over 13 bases. Trimming took 4 bases from V and 10 from J; bases not matched to a gene: 9. Germline V gives CDR1 SGDLS, CDR2 YYNGEE. This CDR3 contains 15 residues. The CDR3 nucleotides are TGTGCCAGCAGCTCTAGAGGGACTAGCGGGGACCCGCAGTATTTT. It specifies CASSSRGTSGDPQYF.